These 31 T cell receptor beta chains originate from one sample sequenced in a study of blood T cell repertoires in COVID-19. Sequenced by immunoSEQ multiplex PCR; TCRdb stores in-frame clones only, minus some. The sample comprises tens of thousands of clones, around 89% of which are singletons, and about 5% rests with the top ten. Sequencing was performed on peripheral blood. The receptors were sampled from a woman of 80 years or more with active COVID-19.

The genes are TRBV15 and TRBJ1-4; D uncertain. Trimming shortened V by 1 base and J by 0 bases, and 9 bases separated the two germline ends. Germline V gives CDR1 LNHNV, CDR2 YYDKDF (reference sequence). This CDR3 has 16 amino acids. The CDR3 reads CATSRAPGATNEKLFF. The CDR3, as DNA: TGTGCCACCAGCAGAGCACCAGGTGCAACTAATGAAAAACTGTTTTTT.

In its sample, this clone was seen a few times. The chain couples TRBV12-3 or TRBV12-4 to TRBJ2-5; 7 bases fit TRBD2. Trimming cost V 5 bases and J 2 bases; bases outside gene matches: 2. The CDR3 covers 13 residues. The CDR3 sequence: CASSTGGQETQYF. The DNA for the CDR3 is TGTGCCAGCAGTACGGGGGGACAAGAGACCCAGTACTTC.

The chain links TRBV24-1 to TRBJ2-1; 9 bases line up with TRBD1. The CDR3 covers 15 residues. Germline V gene sequence: CDR1 KGHDR, CDR2 SFDVKD. The ends lost 3 bases at V and 4 bases at J; junction bases unmatched: 3. CDR3 region: CATSDTGTGYNEQFF. As DNA, the CDR3 is TGTGCCACCAGTGATACCGGGACAGGGTACAATGAGCAGTTCTTC.

This rearrangement joins TRBV30 to TRBJ2-6, with D possibly TRBD2 on 6 matching bases. Looked up from germline, CDR1 is GTSNPN and CDR2 is SVGIG (reference sequence). This CDR3 contains 14 residues. The V gene lost 0 bases and the J gene lost 9 bases, with 12 bases spanning the gap. CDR3 nucleotide sequence: TGTGCCTGGAGTGTATGGGGGGTTGGCAACGTCCTGACTTTC. Residues: CAWSVWGVGNVLTF.

The CDR3 nucleotides are TGTGCCAGCAGTACACCCGGGACAGTCTTTTACGAGCAGTACTTC. Translated: CASSTPGTVFYEQYF. The chain combines TRBV6-5 with TRBJ2-7, with 7 bases that match TRBD1. After removal of 5 bases from V and 4 bases from J, the junction contained 11 bases not matched to a gene. Germline V gene lookup returns CDR1 MNHEY and CDR2 SVGAGI. The CDR3 sequence is 15 residues long.

The chain combines TRBV7-8 with TRBJ2-4; 14 nucleotides match TRBD2. The germline V gene has CDR1 SGHVS and CDR2 FQNEAQ. Trimming at V came to 0 bases and at J to 0 bases, leaving 7 bases not matched to a gene. CDR3 length equals 20 residues. CDR3 residues: CASSLARLAGGPSAKNIQYF. CDR3 nucleotide sequence: TGTGCCAGCAGCTTAGCTCGACTAGCGGGAGGGCCGTCAGCCAAAAACATTCAGTACTTC.

This chain connects TRBV27 to TRBJ2-7, with 7 bases that match TRBD2. Per the germline V gene, CDR1 is MNHEY and CDR2 is SMNVEV (reference sequence). With 2 bases clipped from V and 0 bases from J, the junction kept 4 bases outside the gene matches. This CDR3 comprises 15 residues. The CDR3 region has the DNA TGTGCCAGCAGTTTAGGGGGGGGAAGCTCCTACGAGCAGTACTTC. As protein: CASSLGGGSSYEQYF.

The rearrangement links TRBV6-2 or TRBV6-3 to TRBJ1-3, with TRBD1 matching over 9 bases. Germline lookup yields CDR1 MNHEY and CDR2 SVGEGT. The CDR3 consists of 17 residues. V lost 6 bases to trimming and J lost 2 bases; unmatched junction nucleotides: 11. CDR3 sequence reads: CASSRATGTGPGNTIYF. The DNA for the CDR3 is TGTGCCAGCAGCCGCGCGACCGGGACAGGGCCTGGAAACACCATATATTTT.

This clone has a single count. This sequence joins TRBV3-1 (or the pseudogene TRBV3-2) and TRBJ2-5; D gene ambiguous. Germline CDR1 LGHDT, CDR2 YNNKEL (reference sequence). Trimming left V 2 bases short and J 1 base short, with 8 bases between. This CDR3 region has 14 residues. The DNA for the CDR3 is TGTGCCAGCAGCCAATTAGATCGCCAAGAGACCCAGTACTTC. It yields the protein CASSQLDRQETQYF.

The J gene is TRBJ2-1, the V gene TRBV15; no firm D call. Germline loops: CDR1 LNHNV, CDR2 YYDKDF (reference sequence). CDR3 length equals 18 residues. Trimming cost V 0 bases and J 0 bases, with 15 bases left between them. This CDR3 reads CATSREGTPRSSYNEQFF. The CDR3 DNA reads as TGTGCCACCAGCAGAGAAGGAACCCCAAGGAGCTCCTACAATGAGCAGTTCTTC.

This chain uses TRBV19 with TRBJ1-5; no reliable D call. This CDR3 is built from 15 residues. Per germline, CDR1 LNHDA and CDR2 SQIVND (reference sequence). V was shortened by 5 bases and J by 0 bases, with 11 bases between the two germline ends. This CDR3 reads CASSWSQYSNQPQHF. In DNA, the CDR3 is TGTGCCAGTAGTTGGAGCCAGTATAGCAATCAGCCCCAGCATTTT.

This chain joins TRBV2 and TRBJ2-5; D not certain. The CDR3 length is 12 residues. CDR1 and CDR2 (germline): SNHLY, FYNNEI. Trimming cost V 4 bases and J 5 bases, with 8 bases left between them. The CDR3 spells CASSASVETQYF. In DNA, the CDR3 is TGTGCCAGCAGTGCGTCAGTTGAGACCCAGTACTTC.

The chain combines TRBV29-1 with TRBJ2-5, with D possibly matching TRBD1 (5 bases). Germline CDR1 is SQVTM and CDR2 is ANQGSEA. The CDR3 sequence is 14 residues long. V lost 4 bases, J lost 0 bases, and 12 bases lay in between. The CDR3, as DNA: TGCAGCGTTGTTCAACAGGCGTACCAAGAGACCCAGTACTTC. Its translation is CSVVQQAYQETQYF.

The rearrangement uses TRBV6-5 and TRBJ1-4; maybe TRBD1 (5 bases). With 11 bases removed from V and 8 bases from J, the gap between germline ends came to 18 bases. Germline V CDR1 and CDR2: MNHEY, SVGAGI. The CDR3 contains 13 residues. DNA for the CDR3: TGTGCCGTACCAGTGGGGGGAGGGGAAAAACTGTTTTTT. It specifies CAVPVGGGEKLFF.

The chain is built from TRBV28 and TRBJ2-2; TRBD1 agrees at 9 bases. The CDR3 is made up of 16 amino acids. Germline assignment: CDR1 MDHEN and CDR2 SYDVKM. The ends lost 1 base at V and 6 bases at J; junction bases unmatched: 6. CDR3 nucleotide sequence: TGTGCCAGCAGTTTATTTGGGACAGGGATCGCCGGGGAGCTGTTTTTT. It specifies CASSLFGTGIAGELFF.

This clone was seen a single time. CDR3 sequence (DNA): TGTGCCAGCAGTTTATCCAGGGGGACAGGGTTGCGCAATGAGCAGTTCTTC. As protein: CASSLSRGTGLRNEQFF. This rearrangement joins TRBV27 to TRBJ2-1, with TRBD1 identical over 9 bases. The CDR3 has 17 residues. CDR1 and CDR2 from the germline V gene are MNHEY and SMNVEV (reference sequence). With 0 bases clipped from V and 6 bases from J, the junction kept 9 bases outside the gene matches.

This clone was seen only a few times. CDR3 sequence: CASSPVGGLGSKQYF. The CDR3, as DNA: TGCGCCAGCAGCCCCGTTGGGGGGTTGGGCTCCAAGCAGTACTTC. This chain connects TRBV4-1 to TRBJ2-7; TRBD2 might be the D (6 bases). V was pared by 4 bases and J by 8 bases, with 21 bases between. The germline V gene has CDR1 MGHRA and CDR2 YSYEKL. The CDR3 sequence is 15 residues long.

This chain links TRBV7-3 with TRBJ2-2; no reliable D call. CDR1 is SGHTA and CDR2 is FQGTGA in the germline V gene. Trimming removed 4 bases from V and 6 bases from J, with 9 bases in between. The CDR3 consists of 13 residues. The CDR3 bases are TGTGCCAGCAGCTCCTACAGTCCCGGGGAGCTGTTTTTT. It specifies CASSSYSPGELFF.

The chain recombines TRBV7-8 with TRBJ2-1, with TRBD2 matching over 14 bases. The germline CDR1 and CDR2 sequences are SGHVS and FQNEAQ. V lost 5 bases and J lost 7; bases outside the gene matches: 10. The CDR3 covers 17 residues. CDR3 in DNA: TGTGCCAGCAGCCTCGGGACTAGCGGGAGAGGTAGAAATGAGCAGTTCTTC. It codes for CASSLGTSGRGRNEQFF.

The genes are TRBV28 and TRBJ1-3; D ambiguous. CDR1 is MDHEN, CDR2 SYDVKM, per germline. The CDR3 has 16 amino acids. With 8 bases removed from V and 0 bases from J, the gap between germline ends came to 17 bases. The CDR3 DNA reads as TGTGCCAGCGGACCGGAGGGTCCGAGCTCTGGAAACACCATATATTTT. It translates to CASGPEGPSSGNTIYF.

CDR3 in DNA: TGTGCCAGCAGACGAGGTGCCGATGGCTACACCTTC. It specifies CASRRGADGYTF. The rearrangement joins TRBV6-5 to TRBJ1-2; D ambiguous. Germline assignment: CDR1 MNHEY and CDR2 SVGAGI. The CDR3 length is 12 residues. V gave up 6 bases and J gave up 6 bases, with 11 bases separating them.

The chain has TRBV6-4 and TRBJ1-2; maybe TRBD1 (6 bases). CDR3 length: 14 residues. Germline CDR1 MRHNA, CDR2 SNTAGT. The germline V and J ends were trimmed by 2 bases and 5 bases, with 12 bases remaining between them. The DNA for the CDR3 is TGTGCCAGCAGTGACCGGGGCAGGGGTTATGGCTACACCTTC. Protein: CASSDRGRGYGYTF.

V gene TRBV5-1 combines with J gene TRBJ1-4, with 9 bases fitting TRBD1. V lost 4 bases and J lost 5; bases outside the gene matches: 3. Germline V CDR1 and CDR2: SGHRS, YFSETQ. The CDR3 is 14 residues long. CDR3 nucleotides: TGCGCCAGCAGCCTGGGACAGGGAAATGAAAAACTGTTTTTT. Translating it yields CASSLGQGNEKLFF. Full variable domain (missing parts from reference TRBV5-1 and TRBJ1-4): KAGVTQTPRYLIKTRGQQVTLSCSPISGHRSVSWYQQTPGQGLQFLFEYFSETQRNKGNFPGRFSGRQFSNSRSEMNVSTLELGDSALYLCASSLGQGNEKLFFGSGTQLSVL.

The chain combines TRBV5-1 with TRBJ1-2, with TRBD1 matching 9 bases. Germline CDR1 and CDR2: SGHRS and YFSETQ. This CDR3 has 14 amino acids. The junction had 4 bases not matched to a gene; V was cut back by 2 bases and J by 5 bases. The CDR3 DNA sequence: TGCGCCAGCAGCTTACAGGGGGCTTGGTATGGCTACACCTTC. Protein sequence: CASSLQGAWYGYTF.

The chain joins TRBV12-5 to TRBJ2-1; 9 bases are shared with TRBD2. CDR1 and CDR2 (germline): LGHNT, FRNRAP. The CDR3 loop spans 14 amino acids. After removal of 4 bases from V and 4 bases from J, the junction contained 2 bases not matched to a gene. The CDR3 coding sequence is TGTGCTAGTGGTTCGGGACTAGCTTACAATGAGCAGTTCTTC. Translating gives CASGSGLAYNEQFF. Full variable domain (missing parts from reference TRBV12-5 and TRBJ2-1): DARVTQTPRHKVTEMGQEVTMRCQPILGHNTVFWYRQTMMQGLELLAYFRNRAPLDDSGMPKDRFSAEMPDATLATLKIQPSEPRDSAVYFCASGSGLAYNEQFFGPGTRLTVL.

The CDR3 bases are TGTGCCAGCAGTGAAGTGGCGGGCTTAATTCAGTACTTC. Translation gives CASSEVAGLIQYF. The chain joins TRBV2 to TRBJ2-4, with a possible D match to TRBD2 (5 bases). The CDR3 contains 13 residues. Per the germline V gene, CDR1 is SNHLY and CDR2 is FYNNEI. The V and J ends lost 1 base and 10 bases respectively, with 11 bases between them. Full variable domain (missing parts from reference TRBV2 and TRBJ2-4): EPEVTQTPSHQVTQMGQEVILRCVPISNHLYFYWYRQILGQKVEFLVSFYNNEISEKSEIFDDQFSVERPDGSNFTLKIRSTKLEDSAMYFCASSEVAGLIQYFGAGTRLSVL.

This sequence joins TRBV24-1 and TRBJ2-7; TRBD2 is a possible D gene (6 bases). Germline V lookup: CDR1 KGHDR, CDR2 SFDVKD. This CDR3 spans 17 amino acids. Trimming left V 3 bases short and J 2 bases short, with 19 bases between. As DNA, the CDR3 is TGTGCCACCAGTGATCCGCGGGGCCCTGGGGGGACCTACGAGCAGTACTTC. Translating gives CATSDPRGPGGTYEQYF.

The CDR3 is CAGTPRGTGTDTQYF. CDR3 DNA: TGTGCCGGAACACCCCGCGGGACAGGCACAGATACGCAGTATTTT. This chain joins TRBV28 and TRBJ2-3; perhaps TRBD1 as D (7 bases). The CDR3 sequence is 15 residues long. In germline, CDR1 is MDHEN, CDR2 SYDVKM. With 11 bases removed from V and 1 base from J, the gap between germline ends came to 19 bases.

The chain has TRBV19 and TRBJ1-1; 8 positions agree with TRBD1. CDR1 and CDR2 (germline): LNHDA, SQIVND (reference sequence). The J segment lost 3 bases and the V segment lost 3 bases, leaving 6 bases of the junction unmatched. This CDR3 has 15 amino acids. DNA for the CDR3: TGTGCCAGTAGTATGACAGGGGACGCGTACACTGAAGCTTTCTTT. Encoded protein: CASSMTGDAYTEAFF. Variable domain in full (rest from reference TRBV19 and TRBJ1-1): DGGITQSPKYLFRKEGQNVTLSCEQNLNHDAMYWYRQDPGQGLRLIYYSQIVNDFQKGDIAEGYSVSREKKESFPLTVTSAQKNPTAFYLCASSMTGDAYTEAFFGQGTRLTVV.

The chain joins TRBV4-1 to TRBJ2-3; 8 nucleotides line up with TRBD2. V lost 1 base and J lost 2; bases outside the gene matches: 2. From germline, CDR1 is MGHRA and CDR2 YSYEKL. The CDR3 loop spans 15 amino acids. CDR3 coding DNA: TGCGCCAGCAGCCAAGTGGGACTAGTCACAGATACGCAGTATTTT. This encodes CASSQVGLVTDTQYF.

This clone was observed once. V is TRBV4-1 and J is TRBJ1-1, with unresolved D. The V end lost 1 base, the J end lost 1 base, and 22 bases lay between the germline ends. This CDR3 is built from 19 residues. From germline, CDR1 is MGHRA and CDR2 YSYEKL. The CDR3 reads CASSQGVRRANLQNTEAFF. CDR3 DNA sequence: TGCGCCAGCAGCCAAGGAGTGCGGAGGGCCAACTTACAGAACACTGAAGCTTTCTTT.